This T cell receptor beta chain stems from a study of blood T cell repertoires in COVID-19. Study-wide background: The analysed material was cDNA or gDNA that came from T cells, B-cell-depleted T cells, or PBMCs.

The CDR3 contains 14 residues. V shed 1 base and J shed 4 bases, with 7 bases lying between them. Looked up from germline, CDR1 is LNHDA and CDR2 is SQIVND (reference sequence). Assay used: immunoSEQ multiplex PCR; TCRdb lists only in-frame clones, some missing. Found here are approximately 230,000 clones, roughly four fifths of them singletons; the top ten hold more than 7%. The receptor's source is a man older than 75 with acute or convalescent COVID-19. The material sequenced was peripheral blood. V usage is TRBV19 and J usage is TRBJ2-2; D unresolved. The CDR3 protein is CASSIGEVTGELFF. The DNA for the CDR3 is TGTGCCAGTAGTATAGGAGAAGTCACCGGGGAGCTGTTTTTT.